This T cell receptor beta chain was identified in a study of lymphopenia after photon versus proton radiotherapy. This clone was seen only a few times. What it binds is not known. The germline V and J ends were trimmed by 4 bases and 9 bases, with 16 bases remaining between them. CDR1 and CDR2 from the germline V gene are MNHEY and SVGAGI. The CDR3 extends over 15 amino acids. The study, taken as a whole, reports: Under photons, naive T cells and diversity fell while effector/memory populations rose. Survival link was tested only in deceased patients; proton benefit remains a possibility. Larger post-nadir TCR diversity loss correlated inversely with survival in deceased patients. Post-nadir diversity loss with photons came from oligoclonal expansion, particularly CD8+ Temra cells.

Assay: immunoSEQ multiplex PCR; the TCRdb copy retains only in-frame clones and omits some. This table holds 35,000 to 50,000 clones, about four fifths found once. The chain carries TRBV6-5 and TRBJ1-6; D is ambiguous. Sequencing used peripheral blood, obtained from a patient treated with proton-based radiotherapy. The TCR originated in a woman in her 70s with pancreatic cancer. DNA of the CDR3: TGTGCCAGCAGTTCTTTGGCTGGCGGACGTTCACCCCTCCACTTT. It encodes CASSSLAGGRSPLHF.